This is a list of T cell receptor beta chains from one sample in a study of Ad26.COV2.S vaccination and SARS-CoV-2 variants. Sequenced by immunoSEQ multiplex PCR; TCRdb stores in-frame clones only, minus some. The sample carries roughly 500,000 clones, approximately 92% recorded once. The sample was peripheral blood, taken in a trial of Ad26.COV2.S vaccine versus placebo. The receptors were gathered from a person between 18 and 65 years old who received the Ad26.COV2.S COVID-19 vaccine or a placebo. The CDR3 runs from the conserved cysteine through the conserved F or W. Fields, in order: clone size, V gene, J gene, CDR3 protein. Clone size is shown for a subset of rows, as once, few, many or a class of expanded clone.

clone size: -; V gene: TRBV28; J gene: TRBJ2-3; CDR3 protein: CASSPGPGLAGDTQYF
clone size: -; V gene: TRBV27; J gene: TRBJ2-3; CDR3 protein: CASSITWPDTQYF
clone size: -; V gene: TRBV7-2; J gene: TRBJ2-5; CDR3 protein: CASSLGGQEETQYF
clone size: -; V gene: TRBV19; J gene: TRBJ2-2; CDR3 protein: CASSVAGRTGELFF
clone size: once; V gene: TRBV4-1; J gene: TRBJ2-5; CDR3 protein: CASSQGRRRVGETQYF
clone size: -; V gene: TRBV7-8; J gene: TRBJ1-6; CDR3 protein: CASSPDRFFNSPLHF
clone size: once; V gene: TRBV6-2/TRBV6-3; J gene: TRBJ1-5; CDR3 protein: CASSPWTGGDYSNQPQHF
clone size: -; V gene: TRBV27; J gene: TRBJ2-5; CDR3 protein: CASSLRASGSSSQETQYF
clone size: -; V gene: TRBV19; J gene: TRBJ2-1; CDR3 protein: CASSEGQPYNEQFF
clone size: -; V gene: TRBV6-5; J gene: TRBJ1-5; CDR3 protein: CASSYLYGQPQHF
clone size: -; V gene: TRBV27; J gene: TRBJ2-5; CDR3 protein: CASSLWDPGTAKETQYF
clone size: -; V gene: TRBV7-6; J gene: TRBJ2-2; CDR3 protein: CASSLAFVVVGKTGELFF
clone size: -; V gene: TRBV4-3; J gene: TRBJ1-5; CDR3 protein: CASSQDGGQPQHF
clone size: -; V gene: TRBV9; J gene: TRBJ2-3; CDR3 protein: CASSVNGGREDTQYF
clone size: -; V gene: TRBV18; J gene: TRBJ1-4; CDR3 protein: CASSPGQAGNEKLFF
clone size: once; V gene: TRBV11-2; J gene: TRBJ2-1; CDR3 protein: CASSFRSYNEQFF
clone size: -; V gene: TRBV9; J gene: TRBJ2-3; CDR3 protein: CASSVGPGGVNTQYF
clone size: -; V gene: TRBV7-9; J gene: TRBJ2-6; CDR3 protein: CASSLTDGSGANVLTF
clone size: -; V gene: TRBV28; J gene: TRBJ1-1; CDR3 protein: CASRPRLWSTEAFF
clone size: -; V gene: TRBV2; J gene: TRBJ1-2; CDR3 protein: CASSQNRGEGYTF
clone size: few; V gene: TRBV2; J gene: TRBJ1-5; CDR3 protein: CASSEDGGNQPQHF
clone size: -; V gene: TRBV18; J gene: TRBJ1-3; CDR3 protein: CASSPLTGGASGNTIYF
clone size: once; V gene: TRBV5-1; J gene: TRBJ2-3; CDR3 protein: CASSALSTGSTDTQYF
clone size: -; V gene: TRBV24-1; J gene: TRBJ2-2; CDR3 protein: CATSDIGDTGELFF
clone size: once; V gene: TRBV7-3; J gene: TRBJ2-5; CDR3 protein: CASSLTLRETQYF
clone size: -; V gene: TRBV19; J gene: TRBJ1-4; CDR3 protein: CASITRAGVSTNEKLFF
clone size: -; V gene: TRBV11-3; J gene: TRBJ1-2; CDR3 protein: CASSFGGSYGYTF
clone size: -; V gene: TRBV4-3; J gene: TRBJ1-1; CDR3 protein: CASSQAIRYWEITEAFF
clone size: many; V gene: TRBV29-1; J gene: TRBJ2-7; CDR3 protein: CSVEETARYEQYF
clone size: -; V gene: TRBV11-2; J gene: TRBJ2-5; CDR3 protein: CASRPFGAGKETQYF
clone size: -; V gene: TRBV5-1; J gene: TRBJ2-7; CDR3 protein: CASSLDYEQYF
clone size: -; V gene: TRBV11-3; J gene: TRBJ1-4; CDR3 protein: CASSFFLSEKLFF
clone size: -; V gene: TRBV5-6; J gene: TRBJ2-6; CDR3 protein: CASSPGPAGANVLTF
clone size: -; V gene: TRBV5-1; J gene: TRBJ1-3; CDR3 protein: CASSPSVPNSGNTIYF
clone size: -; V gene: TRBV25-1; J gene: TRBJ2-6; CDR3 protein: CASSSSGRIPGANVLTF
clone size: -; V gene: TRBV10-2; J gene: TRBJ2-5; CDR3 protein: CASRRPQETQYF
clone size: -; V gene: TRBV7-2; J gene: TRBJ2-5; CDR3 protein: CASSFNRAETQYF
clone size: once; V gene: TRBV11-2; J gene: TRBJ1-4; CDR3 protein: CASSLGPGGRGKLFF
clone size: -; V gene: TRBV5-5; J gene: TRBJ2-2; CDR3 protein: CASSPFGNSGGAAGELFF
clone size: -; V gene: TRBV14; J gene: TRBJ2-1; CDR3 protein: CASSPPSWSNEQFF
clone size: -; V gene: TRBV5-1; J gene: TRBJ2-3; CDR3 protein: CASSRLAGGTDTQYF
clone size: -; V gene: TRBV28; J gene: TRBJ2-1; CDR3 protein: CASSLHGRNEQFF
clone size: once; V gene: TRBV7-2; J gene: TRBJ2-2; CDR3 protein: CASSPWTSKAGELFF
clone size: -; V gene: TRBV5-5; J gene: TRBJ1-6; CDR3 protein: CASSLSPRSSYNSPLHF
clone size: -; V gene: TRBV4-3; J gene: TRBJ2-2; CDR3 protein: CASSQGSLRINTGELFF
clone size: -; V gene: TRBV28; J gene: TRBJ2-5; CDR3 protein: CASSSNQYQETQYF
clone size: -; V gene: TRBV4-3; J gene: TRBJ1-6; CDR3 protein: CASSQDSRGPLHF
clone size: -; V gene: TRBV7-9; J gene: TRBJ2-1; CDR3 protein: CASSQPRGGAYNEQFF
clone size: -; V gene: TRBV29-1; J gene: TRBJ1-4; CDR3 protein: CSAYGRGHGEKLFF
clone size: -; V gene: TRBV12-3/TRBV12-4; J gene: TRBJ2-4; CDR3 protein: CASSERGPQYF
clone size: -; V gene: TRBV18; J gene: TRBJ2-7; CDR3 protein: CASSPVIGYEQYF